Listed here are 8 T cell receptor beta chains from one sample, sequenced in a study of T cell repertoires in cytomegalovirus infection. Their antigen targets remain unknown. Via MiXCR, TCRdb re-called the reads, giving one row per CDR3 protein. The sample lists 900,000 to 950,000 distinct CDR3 sequences; approximately 30% were seen once. The sequences come from cultured CD8+ T cells from PBMCs, collected from culture after CMV antigen stimulation. These receptors were obtained from a human donor in good health (CMV status not recorded). Some clones in this sample may be carry-over from other donors' samples.

The rearrangement uses TRBV29-1 and TRBJ2-3, with D unclear. Per germline, CDR1 SQVTM and CDR2 ANQGSEA. The CDR3 consists of 13 residues. Trimming pared 1 base from V and 0 bases from J, leaving 5 bases between. CDR3 protein: CSVEVESTDTQYF. The CDR3 nucleotides read TGCAGCGTTGAAGTCGAGAGCACAGATACGCAGTATTTT.

This clonotype has ten or more counts. The rearrangement joins TRBV7-8 to TRBJ2-1; 7 bases agree with TRBD2. Germline lookup yields CDR1 SGHVS and CDR2 FQNEAQ. With 2 bases clipped from V and 3 bases from J, the junction kept 10 bases outside the gene matches. This CDR3 is 17 amino acids long. The CDR3 region is CASSLRIGLADYNEQFF. CDR3 bases: TGTGCCAGCAGCTTAAGGATTGGGCTAGCGGACTACAATGAGCAGTTCTTC.

The chain couples TRBV7-4 to TRBJ2-5; the D gene could be TRBD1 or TRBD2 (5 bases each). V was shortened by 1 base and J by 2 bases, with 11 bases between the two germline ends. Germline CDR1 SGHVT, CDR2 SQSDAQ. The CDR3 spans 15 residues. The CDR3 DNA reads as TGTGCCAGCAGCTTAGGAGGGGAGAGTCAAGAGACCCAGTACTTC. Protein sequence: CASSLGGESQETQYF.

The gene calls are TRBV2 and TRBJ1-1; tentative D call: TRBD1 (5 bases). CDR1 and CDR2 from the germline V gene are SNHLY and FYNNEI. The CDR3 has 14 amino acids. Trimming cost V 3 bases and J 1 base, with 9 bases left between them. The CDR3 is CASSDYQGNTEAFF. The CDR3 DNA sequence: TGTGCCAGCAGTGATTATCAGGGGAACACTGAAGCTTTCTTT.

Remarks on this clonotype: A read error may produce the germline difference seen at one junction end. This chain uses TRBV4-1 with TRBJ1-4; 9 bases are a match to TRBD1. This CDR3 spans 14 amino acids. Germline V lookup: CDR1 MGHRA, CDR2 YSYEKL. This chain's CDR3 is CASSQRGTGEKLFF. DNA for the CDR3: TGTGCCAGCAGCCAACGGGGGACAGGGGAAAAACTGTTTTTT.

The J gene is TRBJ1-1, the V gene TRBV4-3; no firm D call. Germline V gene data show CDR1 as LGHNA and CDR2 as YSLEER. Between the trimmed V and J ends, which lost 0 bases and 1 base, there was a span of 9 bases. The CDR3 is made up of 15 amino acids. This CDR3 reads CASSQEGKANTEAFF. Here the CDR3 DNA reads TGCGCCAGCAGCCAAGAAGGGAAGGCGAACACTGAAGCTTTCTTT.

Notes on this clonotype: This may stem from a read error, because a much larger clone lies one nucleotide away. The J gene is TRBJ2-6, the V gene TRBV7-9, with a weak D call TRBD1 (5 bases). The germline CDR1 and CDR2 sequences are SEHNR and FQNEAQ (reference sequence). CDR3 length: 16 amino acids. CDR3 region: CASSPDFHSGADVLTF. In nucleotides, the CDR3 is TGTGCCAGCAGCCCTGATTTCCACTCTGGGGCCGACGTCCTGACTTTC.

This clonotype was observed at least ten times. DNA of the CDR3: TGTGCCAGCAGTTACGGCGCTAGCAATCAGCCCCAGCATTTT. Translated, it gives CASSYGASNQPQHF. The chain carries TRBV6-6 and TRBJ1-5; D ambiguous. Germline V gene data show CDR1 as MNHNY and CDR2 as SVGAGI (reference sequence). This CDR3 is built from 14 residues. Trimming cost V 2 bases and J 0 bases, with 5 bases left between them.